This T cell receptor beta chain comes out of a study of cytomegalovirus exposure and HLA in healthy donors. About this clone: The antigen remains undetermined. The sample carries other DNA sequences with the same CDR3.

Study-wide points: Researchers reported in a later analysis that common viral pathogens appeared linked to several top clusters. What was likely a sequencing artifact was a cluster of highly shared sequence variants.

Primers for the PCR totalled 60 Vbeta and 13 Jbeta. TCRdb's table, derived via immunoSEQ multiplex PCR, lists solely in-frame clones and lacks some. The sample yields 30,000 to 40,000 clones, less than 85% seen once. This TCR came from a male donor in good health and CMV-seronegative. Sequencing was done on a sample of PBMCs.

The CDR3 here is CASSGQGNTEAFF. CDR3 DNA: TGTGCCAGCTCAGGACAGGGGAACACTGAAGCTTTCTTT. The chain carries TRBV2 and TRBJ1-1, with 8 bases identical to TRBD1. The CDR3 extends over 13 amino acids. The V and J ends lost 8 bases and 1 base, in that order; junction bases with no gene match: 3. The V gene's germline CDR1 is SNHLY and CDR2 FYNNEI.